This T cell receptor (beta chain) is from a study of T-cell memory formation after mild COVID-19. The overall study: TCR clusters were mostly confined to one donor each.

With respect to this clonotype: Its antigen is currently unknown.

Study conclusions and caveats: Balance between CD4 and CD8 was seen in clones contracting day 15 to 85, and a CD4+ lean was seen in later expanders. The study detected some responding clones in pre-infection memory, suggesting cross-reactive memory joined.

From 5'RACE with constant-segment primers came TCR alpha and TCR beta cDNA libraries that carried sample barcodes and UMIs. Using its own MiXCR run on the 5' RACE reads, TCRdb lists one record per CDR3 protein. The sample includes roughly 600,000 distinct CDR3 sequences, 18% of them seen just once. This clonotype was sampled from an adult woman who had mild COVID-19 (a few samples of this study predate the infection). Cell type and time point are not known. The sequenced material came from PBMCs or a T cell subset sorted from them (not recorded which).

The CDR3 DNA follows: TGTGCCAGCAGTGGCAGGGTTGGGGAGACCCAGTACTTC. It yields the protein CASSGRVGETQYF. This chain uses TRBV6-1 with TRBJ2-5, with a possible D match to TRBD1 (5 bases). The V gene lost 4 bases and the J gene lost 5 bases, with 11 bases spanning the gap. The CDR3 extends over 13 amino acids. CDR1 and CDR2 (germline): MNHNS, SASEGT.